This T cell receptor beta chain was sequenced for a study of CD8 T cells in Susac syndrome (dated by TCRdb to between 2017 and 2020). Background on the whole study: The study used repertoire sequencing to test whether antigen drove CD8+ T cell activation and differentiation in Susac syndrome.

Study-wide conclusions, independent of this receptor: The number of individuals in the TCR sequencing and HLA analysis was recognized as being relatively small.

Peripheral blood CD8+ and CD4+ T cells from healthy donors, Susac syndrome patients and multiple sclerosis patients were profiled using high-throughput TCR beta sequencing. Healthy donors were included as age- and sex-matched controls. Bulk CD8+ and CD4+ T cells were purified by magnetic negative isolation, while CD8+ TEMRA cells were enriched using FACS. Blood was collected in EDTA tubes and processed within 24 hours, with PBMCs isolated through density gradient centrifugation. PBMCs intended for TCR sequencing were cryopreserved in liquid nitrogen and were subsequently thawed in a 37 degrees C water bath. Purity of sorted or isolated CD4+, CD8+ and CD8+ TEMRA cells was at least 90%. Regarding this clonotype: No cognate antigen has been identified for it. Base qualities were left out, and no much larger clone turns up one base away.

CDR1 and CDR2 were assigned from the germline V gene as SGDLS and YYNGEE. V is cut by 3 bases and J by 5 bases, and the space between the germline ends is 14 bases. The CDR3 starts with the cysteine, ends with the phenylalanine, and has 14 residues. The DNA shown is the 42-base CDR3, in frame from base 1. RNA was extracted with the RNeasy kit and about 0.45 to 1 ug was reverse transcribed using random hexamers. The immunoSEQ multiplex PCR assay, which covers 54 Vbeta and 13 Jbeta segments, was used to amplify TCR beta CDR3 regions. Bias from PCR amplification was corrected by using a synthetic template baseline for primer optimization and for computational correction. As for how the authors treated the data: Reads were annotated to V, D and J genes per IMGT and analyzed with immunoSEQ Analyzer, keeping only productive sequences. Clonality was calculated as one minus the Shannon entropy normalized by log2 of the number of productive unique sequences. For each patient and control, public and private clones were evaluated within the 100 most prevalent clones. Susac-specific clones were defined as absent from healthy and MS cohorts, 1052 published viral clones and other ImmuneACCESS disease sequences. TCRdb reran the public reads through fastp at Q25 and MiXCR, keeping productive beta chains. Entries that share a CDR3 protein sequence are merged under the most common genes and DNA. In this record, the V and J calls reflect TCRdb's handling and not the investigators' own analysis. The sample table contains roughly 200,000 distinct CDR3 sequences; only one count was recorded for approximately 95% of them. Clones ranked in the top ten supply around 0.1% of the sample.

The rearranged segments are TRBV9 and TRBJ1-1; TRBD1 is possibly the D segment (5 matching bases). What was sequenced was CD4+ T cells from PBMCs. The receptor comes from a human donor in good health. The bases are TGTGCCAGCAGCGCGACAGACTCTAGAACTGAAGCTTTCTTT. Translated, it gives CASSATDSRTEAFF.